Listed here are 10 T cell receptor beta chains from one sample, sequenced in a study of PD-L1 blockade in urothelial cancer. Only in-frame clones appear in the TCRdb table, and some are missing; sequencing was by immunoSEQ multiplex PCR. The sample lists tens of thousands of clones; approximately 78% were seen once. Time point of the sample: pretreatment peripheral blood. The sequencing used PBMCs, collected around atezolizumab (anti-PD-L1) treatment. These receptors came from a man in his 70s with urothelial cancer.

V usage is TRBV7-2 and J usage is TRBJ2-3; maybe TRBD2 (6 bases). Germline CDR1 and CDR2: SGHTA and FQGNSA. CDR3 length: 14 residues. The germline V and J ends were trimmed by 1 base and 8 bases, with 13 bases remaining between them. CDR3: CASSLVRGTLTQYF. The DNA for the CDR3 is TGTGCCAGCAGCTTAGTACGCGGGACTCTTACGCAGTATTTT.

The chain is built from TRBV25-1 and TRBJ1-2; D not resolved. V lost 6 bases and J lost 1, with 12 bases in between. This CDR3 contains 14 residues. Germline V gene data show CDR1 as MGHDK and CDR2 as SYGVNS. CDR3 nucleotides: TGTGCCAGCAGCCTACTGACAAGTAACTATGGCTACACCTTC. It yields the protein CASSLLTSNYGYTF.

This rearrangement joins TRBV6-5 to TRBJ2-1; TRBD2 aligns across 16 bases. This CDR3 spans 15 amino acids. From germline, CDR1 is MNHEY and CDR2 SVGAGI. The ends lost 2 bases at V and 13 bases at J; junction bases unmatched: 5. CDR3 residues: CASSYGTSGRAGQFF. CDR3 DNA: TGTGCCAGCAGTTACGGGACTAGCGGGAGGGCCGGACAGTTCTTC.

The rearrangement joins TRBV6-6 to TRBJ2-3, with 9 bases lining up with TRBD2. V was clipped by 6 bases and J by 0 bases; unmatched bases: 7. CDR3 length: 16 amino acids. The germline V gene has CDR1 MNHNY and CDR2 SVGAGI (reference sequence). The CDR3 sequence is CASSFSGRRSTDTQYF. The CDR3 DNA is TGTGCCAGCAGCTTTAGCGGGAGAAGGAGCACAGATACGCAGTATTTT.

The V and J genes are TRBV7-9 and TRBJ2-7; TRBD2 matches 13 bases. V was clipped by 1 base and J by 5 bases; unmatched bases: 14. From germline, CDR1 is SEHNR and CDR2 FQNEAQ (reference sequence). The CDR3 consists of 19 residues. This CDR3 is CASSLDLKGLAGSQDEQYF. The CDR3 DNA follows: TGTGCCAGCAGCTTAGATTTGAAGGGACTAGCGGGAAGTCAGGACGAGCAGTACTTC. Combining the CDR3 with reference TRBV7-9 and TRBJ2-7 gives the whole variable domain DTGVSQNPRHKITKRGQNVTFRCDPISEHNRLYWYRQTLGQGPEFLTYFQNEAQLEKSRLLSDRFSAERPKGSFSTLEIQRTEQGDSAMYLCASSLDLKGLAGSQDEQYFGPGTRLTVT.

The CDR3 sequence is CAGRTGPGGPQHF. The CDR3 region has the DNA TGTGCCGGTCGGACAGGGCCGGGCGGGCCCCAGCATTTT. The rearrangement links TRBV2 to TRBJ1-5; 8 bases are a match to TRBD1. This CDR3 has 13 residues. V lost 11 bases to trimming and J lost 9 bases; unmatched junction nucleotides: 12. Per the germline V gene, CDR1 is SNHLY and CDR2 is FYNNEI.

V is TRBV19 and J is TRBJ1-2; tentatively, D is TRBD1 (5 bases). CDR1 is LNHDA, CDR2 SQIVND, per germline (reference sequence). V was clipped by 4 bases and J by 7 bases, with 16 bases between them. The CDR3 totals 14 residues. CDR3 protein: CASSSDRDLFGYTF. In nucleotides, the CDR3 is TGTGCCAGTAGTAGTGACAGAGATCTATTTGGCTACACCTTC. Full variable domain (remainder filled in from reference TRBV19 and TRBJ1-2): DGGITQSPKYLFRKEGQNVTLSCEQNLNHDAMYWYRQDPGQGLRLIYYSQIVNDFQKGDIAEGYSVSREKKESFPLTVTSAQKNPTAFYLCASSSDRDLFGYTFGSGTRLTVV.

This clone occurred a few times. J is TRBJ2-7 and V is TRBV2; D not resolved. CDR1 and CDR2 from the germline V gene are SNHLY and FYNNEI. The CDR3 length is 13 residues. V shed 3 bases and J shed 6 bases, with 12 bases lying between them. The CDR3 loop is CASSESRTGEQYF. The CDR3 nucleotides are TGTGCCAGCAGTGAGTCGAGAACTGGCGAGCAGTACTTC.

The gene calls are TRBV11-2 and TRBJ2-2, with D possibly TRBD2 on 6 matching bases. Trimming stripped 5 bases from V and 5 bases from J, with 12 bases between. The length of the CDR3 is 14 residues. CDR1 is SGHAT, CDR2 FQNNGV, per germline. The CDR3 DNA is TGTGCCAGCAGCCCGGGACTGACGACCGGGGAGCTGTTTTTT. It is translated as CASSPGLTTGELFF. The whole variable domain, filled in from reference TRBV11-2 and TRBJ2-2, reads EAGVAQSPRYKIIEKRQSVAFWCNPISGHATLYWYQQILGQGPKLLIQFQNNGVVDDSQLPKDRFSAERLKGVDSTLKIQPAKLEDSAVYLCASSPGLTTGELFFGEGSRLTVL.

CDR3 nucleotide sequence: TGTGCCAGCAGCCAAGGGAGACAGCCCCAGCATTTT. Translation gives CASSQGRQPQHF. The rearrangement joins TRBV14 to TRBJ1-5; no reliable D call. The CDR3 has 12 amino acids. In germline, CDR1 is SGHDN, CDR2 FVKESK. The V end was cut by 1 base, the J end by 7 bases, with 5 bases between.